This is a list of T cell receptor beta chains from one sample in a study of blood T cell repertoires in COVID-19. TCRdb's table, derived via immunoSEQ multiplex PCR, lists solely in-frame clones and lacks some. The sample holds 90,000 to 140,000 clones, about 80% seen once. Sequenced: peripheral blood. The receptors derive from a woman aged 70 to 79 with acute or convalescent COVID-19. Both conserved end residues are trimmed from each CDR3.

j_call v_call cdr3_aa
TRBJ1-3 TRBV3-1/TRBV3-2 ASSQDLLSGNTIY
TRBJ2-3 TRBV5-4 ASSFDRGQSDTQY
TRBJ2-1 TRBV7-8 ASSLATSVGSYNEQF
TRBJ2-5 TRBV10-3 AISGVESGKTQY
TRBJ1-4 TRBV30 AWSPPTGGPNEKLF
TRBJ1-5 TRBV20-1 SARGGGNQPQH
TRBJ2-3 TRBV27 ASSLSLAGIDTQY
TRBJ1-1 TRBV4-3 ASSDRGMGTEAF
TRBJ1-6 TRBV2 ASSIGQGYNSPLH
TRBJ2-1 TRBV11-2 ASSPAGTSGGFGQF
TRBJ2-2 TRBV10-3 AISGTSNTGELF
TRBJ1-2 TRBV7-6 ASSFQGSGGYT
TRBJ1-4 TRBV6-6 ASSREENEKLF
TRBJ2-7 TRBV7-2 ASSLFSSYEQY
TRBJ1-3 TRBV14 ASSIRGSGNTIY
TRBJ2-7 TRBV27 ASSLGSGSSYEQY
TRBJ1-1 TRBV5-1 ASSPQGVNTEAF
TRBJ1-2 TRBV18 ASSPTGANYGYT
TRBJ1-4 TRBV3-1/TRBV3-2 ASSPTRQGKLF
TRBJ2-3 TRBV10-3 ATISRLGRTDTQY
TRBJ1-6 TRBV11-2 ASRSPGQGPSYNSPLH
TRBJ2-2 TRBV6-6 ASSPPGQGRTGELF
TRBJ2-6 TRBV9 ASSVAPAGKGSGANVLT
TRBJ1-1 TRBV10-1 ASSRDRENTEAF
TRBJ1-1 TRBV7-9 ASSSVPNTEAF
TRBJ1-6 TRBV30 AWSGETLAPLH
TRBJ2-1 TRBV5-1 ASSSSVYNEQF
TRBJ2-3 TRBV9 ASSPEGVGTDTQY
TRBJ1-5 TRBV19 ASTQGGQPQH
TRBJ1-1 TRBV9 ASSVAEGVTEAF
TRBJ2-1 TRBV6-1 ASSEGWENNEQF
TRBJ2-3 TRBV13 ASSLGVSSTDTQY
TRBJ2-7 TRBV9 ASSVDQGSSYEQY
TRBJ1-1 TRBV6-5 ASSQRGGEAF
TRBJ1-4 TRBV5-1 ASSPSGDPTNEKLF